The 27 T cell receptor beta chains in this list originate from one sample, sequenced in a study of blood T cells in healthy people across ages. With a J-beta primer mix and a sample-barcoded 5' primer, a second PCR ran about 7 to 12 cycles. TCRdb re-called the 5' RACE reads with MiXCR, one entry per CDR3 protein. The data show about 1.5 million distinct CDR3 sequences, about 45% seen once. The sample comprised blood. The receptors shown here come from a woman aged 18-29 years in good health.

The chain links TRBV7-9 to TRBJ1-1; D ambiguous. The germline gives CDR1 SEHNR, CDR2 FQNEAQ (reference sequence). The CDR3 covers 14 residues. V was trimmed by 7 bases and J by 2 bases, leaving 14 bases between them. The CDR3 protein is CASTKRAENTEAFF. In DNA, the CDR3 is TGTGCCAGCACTAAAAGGGCAGAAAACACTGAAGCTTTCTTT.

The V gene is TRBV12-5, the J gene TRBJ1-2, with 12 bases aligning to TRBD1. The CDR3 consists of 14 residues. After removal of 6 bases from V and 6 bases from J, the junction contained 5 bases not matched to a gene. Germline assignment: CDR1 LGHNT and CDR2 FRNRAP. CDR3 in DNA: TGTGCTAGTGGGCCCGGGACAGGGGGCGATGGCTACACCTTC. As protein: CASGPGTGGDGYTF.

The gene calls are TRBV7-3 and TRBJ2-3, with D uncertain. Germline CDR1 reads SGHTA; CDR2 reads FQGTGA. With 4 bases removed from V and 4 bases from J, the gap between germline ends came to 9 bases. The CDR3 length is 13 residues. CDR3 DNA sequence: TGTGCCAGCAGCTCGCTTTCCTCAGATACGCAGTATTTT. Encoded protein: CASSSLSSDTQYF.

This clonotype has more than one count but fewer than ten. This chain joins TRBV27 and TRBJ2-7; no definite D call. V was clipped by 4 bases and J by 0 bases, with 22 bases between them. The CDR3 is 18 residues long. The germline V gene encodes CDR1 MNHEY and CDR2 SMNVEV (reference sequence). CDR3 DNA: TGTGCCAGCAGTTCCCGTATCATACAGACCCAAAGCTCCTACGAGCAGTACTTC. It is translated as CASSSRIIQTQSSYEQYF.

This clonotype was detected only a few times. The chain combines TRBV18 with TRBJ2-1; TRBD1 agrees at 11 bases. Germline trimming cut 3 bases from V and 3 bases from J; bases unmatched to any gene: 7. This CDR3 is 17 amino acids long. Germline V gene lookup returns CDR1 KGHSH and CDR2 LQKENI. The CDR3 loop reads CASSPLRGTGGYNEQFF. The CDR3 DNA follows: TGTGCCAGCTCACCTTTGAGAGGGACAGGGGGCTACAATGAGCAGTTCTTC.

The chain couples TRBV18 to TRBJ2-5; D is possibly TRBD2 (6 bases). The better agreement between TRBJ2-7 and the DNA end casts doubt on the J call. CDR1 is KGHSH and CDR2 is LQKENI in the germline V gene. The CDR3 length is 15 residues. For the CDR3, the DNA is TGTGCCAGCTCACCACCGTCAGGGAGGAACCACGAGCAGTACTTC. It encodes CASSPPSGRNHEQYF.

This chain connects TRBV20-1 to TRBJ1-3; tentatively, D is TRBD1 (5 bases). The CDR3 spans 13 residues. V lost 1 base and J lost 4, with 8 bases in between. CDR1 and CDR2 from the germline V gene are DFQATT and SNEGSKA (reference sequence). The CDR3 DNA reads TGCAGTGCTAGAGGGACAACGGGAAACACCATATATTTT. It codes for CSARGTTGNTIYF.

The CDR3 bases are TGTGCCAGCGCCACAACGGGTTTCTCCTACAATGAGCAGTTCTTC. Protein: CASATTGFSYNEQFF. The chain links TRBV9 to TRBJ2-1; D is ambiguous. Germline V gene sequence: CDR1 SGDLS, CDR2 YYNGEE. The CDR3 sequence is 15 residues long. The V gene lost 7 bases and the J gene lost 0 bases, with 14 bases spanning the gap.

The chain employs TRBV20-1 and TRBJ1-2, with D possibly being TRBD1 (6 bases). V was shortened by 2 bases and J by 6 bases, with 7 bases between the two germline ends. CDR3 length: 11 residues. Germline V gene lookup returns CDR1 DFQATT and CDR2 SNEGSKA (reference sequence). The CDR3 sequence is CSARQGNGYTF. The DNA of the CDR3 is TGCAGTGCTAGACAGGGGAATGGCTACACCTTC.

For this clonotype: Possible read error: a much larger clone is one base away. The chain has TRBV20-1 and TRBJ2-7, with 10 positions matching TRBD2. The CDR3 is made up of 14 amino acids. Germline V gene data show CDR1 as DFQATT and CDR2 as SNEGSKA (reference sequence). Trimming took 5 bases from V and 10 from J; bases not matched to a gene: 14. CDR3 loop: CSASSGGAFENQYF. CDR3 in DNA: TGCAGTGCTTCAAGCGGGGGGGCTTTCGAGAACCAGTACTTC.

In the case of this clonotype: This may come from a read error, since a much larger clone is one base off. The rearrangement links TRBV12-3 or TRBV12-4 to TRBJ2-4, with a possible D match to TRBD1 (5 bases). The assigned J gene may be wrong: the sequence end matches TRBJ2-7 better. The CDR3 has 14 residues. The CDR3 region is CASSIAPGTYEQYF. The DNA for the CDR3 is TGTGCCAGCAGTATAGCCCCAGGGACCTACGAGCAGTACTTC.

The J gene is TRBJ1-5, the V gene TRBV2, with 8 bases aligning to TRBD1. The CDR3 is 14 residues long. The V gene's germline CDR1 is SNHLY and CDR2 FYNNEI. J was trimmed by 6 bases and V by 5 bases; bases with no gene match: 6. This CDR3 reads CASSIGQGSQPQHF. The CDR3 DNA reads TGTGCCAGCAGTATCGGACAGGGTAGTCAGCCCCAGCATTTT.

This chain links TRBV12-3 or TRBV12-4 with TRBJ1-2; 8 nucleotides align to TRBD1. The V segment lost 2 bases and the J segment 5 bases; nucleotides outside the gene matches: 4. CDR3 length: 14 residues. CDR3 in DNA: TGTGCCAGCAGTTTAAGACAGGGGTGGTATGGCTACACCTTC. Translation gives CASSLRQGWYGYTF.

J is TRBJ1-6 and V is TRBV4-3, with 9 positions matching TRBD1. The length of the CDR3 is 15 residues. CDR1 and CDR2 from the germline V gene are LGHNA and YSLEER. J gave up 6 bases and V 5 bases, and 5 bases lay outside the gene matches. The DNA of the CDR3 is TGCGCCAGCAGCTTCGGGACAGGGACTAATTCACCCCTCCACTTT. Translating gives CASSFGTGTNSPLHF.

This clonotype came up a few times. This rearrangement joins TRBV7-9 to TRBJ1-1, with 7 bases matching TRBD1. The CDR3 is 14 residues long. V was pared by 6 bases and J by 1 base, with 5 bases of the junction left unmatched. Germline values: CDR1 SEHNR, CDR2 FQNEAQ (reference sequence). The CDR3: CASSSQGENTEAFF. The DNA of the CDR3 is TGTGCCAGCAGTAGTCAGGGGGAGAACACTGAAGCTTTCTTT. The whole variable domain, remainder taken from reference TRBV7-9 and TRBJ1-1, is DTGVSQNPRHKITKRGQNVTFRCDPISEHNRLYWYRQTLGQGPEFLTYFQNEAQLEKSRLLSDRFSAERPKGSFSTLEIQRTEQGDSAMYLCASSSQGENTEAFFGQGTRLTVV.

Only a few counts were recorded for this clonotype. The chain has TRBV10-3 and TRBJ2-5; D is tentatively TRBD1 or TRBD2 (5 bases each). With 6 bases removed from V and 11 bases from J, the gap between germline ends came to 19 bases. Per germline, CDR1 ENHRY and CDR2 SYGVKD. The CDR3 has 13 amino acids. The CDR3 loop is CAIRARGNNEQYF. The DNA of the CDR3 is TGTGCCATCAGAGCCCGGGGCAACAATGAGCAGTACTTC.

This clonotype appeared once. The genes are TRBV18 and TRBJ1-1; D ambiguous. The CDR3 contains 15 residues. V was cut by 2 bases and J by 2 bases, with 12 bases left in between. The germline V gene encodes CDR1 KGHSH and CDR2 LQKENI. The chain's CDR3 is CASSPDLQTNTEAFF. The CDR3 nucleotides read TGTGCCAGCTCACCAGATCTCCAGACCAACACTGAAGCTTTCTTT.

This clonotype appeared a single time. The chain couples TRBV7-9 to TRBJ1-3; maybe TRBD1 (6 bases). Trimming stripped 4 bases from V and 0 bases from J, with 10 bases between. There are 15 residues in the CDR3. CDR1 is SEHNR, CDR2 FQNEAQ, per germline (reference sequence). The CDR3 DNA reads TGTGCCAGCAGCTCACAGGGCGTCTCTGGAAACACCATATATTTT. This codes for CASSSQGVSGNTIYF.

The chain links TRBV19 to TRBJ2-1; D is unresolved. Deletions cut 2 bases from V and 0 bases from J, with 17 bases between. The CDR3 covers 18 residues. The germline V gene encodes CDR1 LNHDA and CDR2 SQIVND (reference sequence). The CDR3 region is CASSITRFAESSYNEQFF. The DNA for the CDR3 is TGTGCCAGTAGTATAACCCGGTTTGCGGAGAGCTCCTACAATGAGCAGTTCTTC.

This clonotype was seen more than once but under ten times. Here the CDR3 reads CAISGLYNEQYF. Written as DNA, the CDR3 is TGTGCCATCAGTGGATTATACAATGAGCAGTACTTC. The chain combines TRBV10-3 with TRBJ2-7; no definite D call. From germline, CDR1 is ENHRY and CDR2 SYGVKD. V shed 4 bases and J shed 7 bases, with 11 bases lying between them. The CDR3 is 12 residues long.

The V and J genes are TRBV6-5 and TRBJ2-5; 7 nucleotides match TRBD1. CDR1 and CDR2 (germline): MNHEY, SVGAGI. CDR3 length: 16 residues. Trimming took 4 bases from V and 5 from J; bases not matched to a gene: 13. CDR3 sequence: CASSFGRGNMRETQYF. In DNA, the CDR3 is TGTGCCAGCAGTTTCGGCAGGGGGAATATGAGGGAGACCCAGTACTTC.

This clonotype has more than one count but fewer than ten. The CDR3 region is CASSLGREGKTQYF. In DNA, the CDR3 is TGTGCCAGCAGCTTAGGGCGGGAGGGAAAGACCCAGTACTTC. V usage is TRBV7-8 and J usage is TRBJ2-5; 9 positions match TRBD2. The germline gives CDR1 SGHVS, CDR2 FQNEAQ. V trimming: 1 base; J trimming: 6 bases; junction bases outside the gene matches: 3. The CDR3 has 14 amino acids. The complete variable domain, with remaining parts taken from reference TRBV7-8 and TRBJ2-5, reads GAGVSQSPRYKVAKRGQDVALRCDPISGHVSLFWYQQALGQGPEFLTYFQNEAQLDKSGLPSDRFFAERPEGSVSTLKIQRTQQEDSAVYLCASSLGREGKTQYFGPGTRLLVL.

This clonotype was counted only a few times. CDR3 residues: CASSLGDRSYGYTF. CDR3 DNA sequence: TGCGCCAGCAGCTTGGGGGACAGGTCCTATGGCTACACCTTC. The J gene is TRBJ1-2, the V gene TRBV5-1, with 8 bases identical to TRBD1. Trimming took 0 bases from V and 4 from J; bases not matched to a gene: 2. The CDR3 is made up of 14 amino acids. Germline CDR1 and CDR2: SGHRS and YFSETQ.

This clonotype was seen a handful of times. This chain joins TRBV6-5 and TRBJ2-5; maybe TRBD1 (5 bases). Germline assignment: CDR1 MNHEY and CDR2 SVGAGI. Trimming removed 6 bases at V and 1 base at J, with 9 bases between. The CDR3 contains 13 residues. CDR3 DNA: TGTGCCAGCAGAAGGGGCAGCCAAGAGACCCAGTACTTC. Translated: CASRRGSQETQYF.

The V gene is TRBV12-3 or TRBV12-4, the J gene TRBJ2-2; the match to TRBD2 covers 11 bases. V lost 6 bases, J lost 4 bases, and 7 bases stayed unmatched. The CDR3 runs 16 residues. This CDR3 is CASSPQLAGATGELFF. The CDR3 DNA follows: TGTGCCAGCAGCCCACAACTAGCGGGGGCCACCGGGGAGCTGTTTTTT.

This clonotype was detected a few times. V usage is TRBV7-2 and J usage is TRBJ1-4, with TRBD1 matching 7 bases. The CDR3 has 16 residues. Per germline, CDR1 SGHTA and CDR2 FQGNSA. With 5 bases clipped from V and 8 bases from J, the junction kept 14 bases outside the gene matches. DNA for the CDR3: TGTGCCAGCAGCCCGAGGATGGCAGGGGGGGGAGAAAAACTGTTTTTT. Residues: CASSPRMAGGGEKLFF.

This clonotype was detected once. The chain combines TRBV15 with TRBJ2-2; maybe TRBD1 (5 bases). The ends were cut back, 4 bases at V and 1 base at J, with 7 bases in the middle. Germline V gene lookup returns CDR1 LNHNV and CDR2 YYDKDF (reference sequence). This CDR3 is 14 amino acids long. CDR3 nucleotide sequence: TGTGCCACCAGCAAAGGGGAGAACACCGGGGAGCTGTTTTTT. Encoded protein: CATSKGENTGELFF.